A single sample gave rise to the 3 T cell receptor beta chains below, sequenced in a study of blood T cell repertoires in COVID-19. Libraries were prepared by immunoSEQ multiplex PCR; TCRdb keeps only in-frame clonotypes and omits some of them. This sample has more than 95,000 clones; about four fifths occur once, and the top ten carry 4% to 6%. The sample taken for sequencing was peripheral blood. The receptors shown here come from a man aged 60 to 69 with acute or convalescent COVID-19.

This chain connects TRBV5-1 to TRBJ1-5, with unresolved D. The germline V gene has CDR1 SGHRS and CDR2 YFSETQ. Trimming cost V 1 base and J 4 bases, with 12 bases left between them. This CDR3 has 15 residues. CDR3: CASSLSSGVNQPQHF. The CDR3 DNA sequence: TGCGCCAGCAGCTTGTCGTCCGGGGTTAATCAGCCCCAGCATTTT.

The chain uses TRBV9 and TRBJ2-3, with 11 bases aligning to TRBD1. This CDR3 contains 16 residues. Per the germline V gene, CDR1 is SGDLS and CDR2 is YYNGEE. With 2 bases clipped from V and 2 bases from J, the junction kept 4 bases outside the gene matches. The CDR3 bases are TGTGCCAGCAGCGTTCGGACAGGGGGCTTCACAGATACGCAGTATTTT. This gives the protein CASSVRTGGFTDTQYF.

This clone was seen only a few times. The chain carries TRBV14 and TRBJ1-6; tentative D call: TRBD1 (6 bases). CDR3 size: 21 residues. V shed 0 bases and J shed 6 bases, with 27 bases lying between them. CDR1 SGHDN and CDR2 FVKESK come from the germline V gene. As DNA, the CDR3 is TGTGCCAGCAGCCAAGATCGTCTGGGGTCTGGGGGCACCACTATTAATTCACCCCTCCACTTT. Its translation is CASSQDRLGSGGTTINSPLHF.